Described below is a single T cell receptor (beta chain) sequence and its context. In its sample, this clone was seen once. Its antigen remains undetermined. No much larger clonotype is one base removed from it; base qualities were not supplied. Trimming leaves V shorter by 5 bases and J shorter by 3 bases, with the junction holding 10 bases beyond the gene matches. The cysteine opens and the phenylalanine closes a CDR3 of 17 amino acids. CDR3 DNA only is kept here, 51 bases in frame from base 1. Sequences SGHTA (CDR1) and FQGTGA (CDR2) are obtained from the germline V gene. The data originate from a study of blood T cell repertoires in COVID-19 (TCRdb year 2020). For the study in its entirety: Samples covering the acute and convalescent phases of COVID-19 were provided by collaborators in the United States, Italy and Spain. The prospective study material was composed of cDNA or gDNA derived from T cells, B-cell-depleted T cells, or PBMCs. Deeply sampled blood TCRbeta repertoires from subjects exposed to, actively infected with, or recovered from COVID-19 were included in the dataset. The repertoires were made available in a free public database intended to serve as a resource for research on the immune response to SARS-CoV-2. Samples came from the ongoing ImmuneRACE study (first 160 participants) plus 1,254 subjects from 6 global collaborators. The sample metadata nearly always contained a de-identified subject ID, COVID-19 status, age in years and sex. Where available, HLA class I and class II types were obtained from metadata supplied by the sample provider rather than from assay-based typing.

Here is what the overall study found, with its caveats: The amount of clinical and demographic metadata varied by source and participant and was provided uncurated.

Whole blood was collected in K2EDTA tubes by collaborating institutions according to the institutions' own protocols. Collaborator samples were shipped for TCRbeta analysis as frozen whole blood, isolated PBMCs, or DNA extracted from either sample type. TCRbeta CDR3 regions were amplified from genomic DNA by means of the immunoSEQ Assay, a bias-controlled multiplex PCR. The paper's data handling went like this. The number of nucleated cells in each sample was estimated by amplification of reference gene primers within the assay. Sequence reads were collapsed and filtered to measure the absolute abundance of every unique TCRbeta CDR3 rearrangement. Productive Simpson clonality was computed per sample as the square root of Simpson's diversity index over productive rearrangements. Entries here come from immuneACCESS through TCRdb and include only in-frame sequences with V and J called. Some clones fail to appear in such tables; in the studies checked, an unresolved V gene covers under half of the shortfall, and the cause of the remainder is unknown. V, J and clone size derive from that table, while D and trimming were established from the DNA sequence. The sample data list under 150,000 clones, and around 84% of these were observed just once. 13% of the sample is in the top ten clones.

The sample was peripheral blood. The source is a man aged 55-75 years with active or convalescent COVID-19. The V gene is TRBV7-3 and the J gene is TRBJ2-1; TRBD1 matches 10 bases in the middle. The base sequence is TGTGCCAGCAGCCATTCGACGGGACAGGGGCGCTACAATGAGCAGTTCTTC. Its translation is CASSHSTGQGRYNEQFF.